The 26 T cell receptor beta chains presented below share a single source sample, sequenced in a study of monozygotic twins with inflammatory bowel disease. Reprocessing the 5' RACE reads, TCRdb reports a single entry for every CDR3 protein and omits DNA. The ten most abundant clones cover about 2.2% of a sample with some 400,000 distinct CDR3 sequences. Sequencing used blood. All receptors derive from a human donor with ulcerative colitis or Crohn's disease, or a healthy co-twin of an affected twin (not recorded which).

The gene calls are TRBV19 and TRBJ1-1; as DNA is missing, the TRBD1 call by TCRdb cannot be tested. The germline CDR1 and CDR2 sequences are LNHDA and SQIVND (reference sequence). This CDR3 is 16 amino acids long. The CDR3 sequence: CASSIGGTGLNTEAFF.

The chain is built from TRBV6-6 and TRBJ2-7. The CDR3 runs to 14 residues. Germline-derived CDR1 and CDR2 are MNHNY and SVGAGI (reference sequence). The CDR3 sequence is CASSSSRAGDEQYF.

The CDR3 spells CASSQDSGNTIYF. The chain joins TRBV4-3 to TRBJ1-3. Germline CDR1 LGHNA, CDR2 YSLEER. This CDR3 is 13 amino acids long.

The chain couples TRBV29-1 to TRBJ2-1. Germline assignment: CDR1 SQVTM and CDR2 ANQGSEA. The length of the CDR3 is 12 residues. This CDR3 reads CSVETGPNEQFF.

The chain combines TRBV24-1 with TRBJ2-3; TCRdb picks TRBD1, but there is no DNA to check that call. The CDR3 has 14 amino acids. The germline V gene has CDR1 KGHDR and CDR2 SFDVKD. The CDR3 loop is CATSEGTGTYTQYF.

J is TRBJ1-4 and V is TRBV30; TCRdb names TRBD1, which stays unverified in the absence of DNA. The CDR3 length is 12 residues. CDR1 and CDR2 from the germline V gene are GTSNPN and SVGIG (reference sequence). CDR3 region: CAWAGGNEKLFF.

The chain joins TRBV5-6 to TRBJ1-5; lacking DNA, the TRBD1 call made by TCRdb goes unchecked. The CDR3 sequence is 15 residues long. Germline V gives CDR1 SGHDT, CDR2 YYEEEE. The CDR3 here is CASTLRQGGNQPQHF.

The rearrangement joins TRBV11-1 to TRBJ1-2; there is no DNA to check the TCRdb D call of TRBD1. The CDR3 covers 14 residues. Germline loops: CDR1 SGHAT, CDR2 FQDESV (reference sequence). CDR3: CASSSGQWDYGYTF.

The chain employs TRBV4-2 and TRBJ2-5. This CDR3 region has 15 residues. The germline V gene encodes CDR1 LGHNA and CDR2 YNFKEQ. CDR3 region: CASSPSLRGQETQYF.

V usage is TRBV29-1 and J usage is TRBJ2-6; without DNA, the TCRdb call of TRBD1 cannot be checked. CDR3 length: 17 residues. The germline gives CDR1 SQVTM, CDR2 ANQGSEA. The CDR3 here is CSVARDRLSSGANVLTF.

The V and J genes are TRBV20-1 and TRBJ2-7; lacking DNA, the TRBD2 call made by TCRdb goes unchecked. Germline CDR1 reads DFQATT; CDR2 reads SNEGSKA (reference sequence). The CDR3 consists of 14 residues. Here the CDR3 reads CSARVLAGGYEQYF.

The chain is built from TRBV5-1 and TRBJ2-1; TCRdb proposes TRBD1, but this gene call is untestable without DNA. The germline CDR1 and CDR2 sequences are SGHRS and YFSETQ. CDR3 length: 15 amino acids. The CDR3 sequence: CASSLAGTQYNEQFF.

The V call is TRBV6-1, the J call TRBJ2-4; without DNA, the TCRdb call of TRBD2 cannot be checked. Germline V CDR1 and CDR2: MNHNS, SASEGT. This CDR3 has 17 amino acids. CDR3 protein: CASQAASGLAAKNIQYF.

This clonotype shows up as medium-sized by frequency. The CDR3 protein is CASSSQETQYF. V is TRBV5-4 and J is TRBJ2-5. This CDR3 spans 11 amino acids. Germline V gene sequence: CDR1 SGHNT, CDR2 YYREEE (reference sequence).

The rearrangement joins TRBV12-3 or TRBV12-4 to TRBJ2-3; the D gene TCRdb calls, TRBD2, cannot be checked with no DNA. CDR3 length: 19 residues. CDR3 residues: CASSHRGLAGAYSTDTQYF.

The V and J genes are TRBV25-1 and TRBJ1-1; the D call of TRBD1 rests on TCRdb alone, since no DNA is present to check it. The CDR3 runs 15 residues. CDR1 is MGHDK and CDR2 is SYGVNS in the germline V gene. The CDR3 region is CASTPLTGSSTEAFF.

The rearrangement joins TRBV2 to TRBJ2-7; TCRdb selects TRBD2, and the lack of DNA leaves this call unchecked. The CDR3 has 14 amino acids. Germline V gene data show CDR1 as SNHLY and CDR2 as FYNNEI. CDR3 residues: CASSYPFEGSEQYF.

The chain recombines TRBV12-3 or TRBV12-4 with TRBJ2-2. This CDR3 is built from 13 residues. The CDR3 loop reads CASSSIHTGELFF.

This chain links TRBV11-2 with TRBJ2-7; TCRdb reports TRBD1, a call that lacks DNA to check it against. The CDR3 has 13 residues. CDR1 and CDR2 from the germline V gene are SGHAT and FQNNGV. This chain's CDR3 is CASRFPGVYEQYF.

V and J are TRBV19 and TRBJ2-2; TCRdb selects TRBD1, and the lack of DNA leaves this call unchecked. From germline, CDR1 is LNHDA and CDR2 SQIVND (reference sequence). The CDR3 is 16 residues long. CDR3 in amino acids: CASSLPTGGGTGELFF.

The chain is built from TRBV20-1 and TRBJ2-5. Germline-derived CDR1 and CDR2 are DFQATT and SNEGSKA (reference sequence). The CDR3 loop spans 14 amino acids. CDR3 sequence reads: CSASEALGQETQYF.

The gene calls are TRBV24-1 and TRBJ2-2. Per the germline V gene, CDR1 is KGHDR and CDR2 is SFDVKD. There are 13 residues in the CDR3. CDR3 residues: CATSGEITGELFF.

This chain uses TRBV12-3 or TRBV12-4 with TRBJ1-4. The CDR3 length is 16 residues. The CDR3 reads CASSSRTLRTNEKLFF.

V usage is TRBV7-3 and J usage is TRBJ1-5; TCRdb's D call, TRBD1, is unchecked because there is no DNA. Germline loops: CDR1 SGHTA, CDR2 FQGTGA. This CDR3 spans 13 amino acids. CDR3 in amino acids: CASSPGPTQPQHF.

The CDR3 spells CASSQGQGSVFF. The chain uses TRBV3-1 and TRBJ1-1; checking the TCRdb D call of TRBD1 is not possible without DNA. CDR3 size: 12 residues. From germline, CDR1 is LGHDT and CDR2 YNNKEL (reference sequence).

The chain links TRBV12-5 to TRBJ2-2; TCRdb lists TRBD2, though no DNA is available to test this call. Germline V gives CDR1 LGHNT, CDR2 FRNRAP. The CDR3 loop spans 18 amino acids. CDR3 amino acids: CASGLARTSGGGTGELFF.